Below are 32 T cell receptor beta chains sequenced from a single sample in a study of blood T cell repertoires in COVID-19. Profiled with immunoSEQ multiplex PCR; TCRdb holds only in-frame clones, not every one. Of about 380,000 clones detected, 70% to 85% appear once; the ten largest clones hold about 1%. Sequencing was done on a sample of peripheral blood. The source of these receptors is a human donor with acute or convalescent COVID-19. The donor label of this sample is uncertain.

This chain links TRBV6-5 with TRBJ2-7; D perhaps matches TRBD2 (7 bases). Trimming cost V 6 bases and J 3 bases, with 18 bases left between them. Germline V gene lookup returns CDR1 MNHEY and CDR2 SVGAGI. This CDR3 spans 15 amino acids. DNA of the CDR3: TGTGCCAGCAGGAGACTTTCGGGGGGCGACTACGAGCAGTACTTC. This translates into CASRRLSGGDYEQYF.

This sequence joins TRBV5-4 and TRBJ2-7, with 8 positions matching TRBD2. The V gene end was trimmed by 0 bases and the J gene end by 5 bases; junction bases not matched to a gene: 4. CDR1 is SGHNT and CDR2 is YYREEE in the germline V gene (reference sequence). The CDR3 length is 14 residues. The CDR3 loop reads CASSLVAGGHEQYF. For the CDR3, the DNA is TGTGCCAGCAGCTTGGTTGCGGGAGGTCACGAGCAGTACTTC. Full variable domain (rest looked up from reference TRBV5-4 and TRBJ2-7): ETGVTQSPTHLIKTRGQQVTLRCSSQSGHNTVSWYQQALGQGPQFIFQYYREEENGRGNFPPRFSGLQFPNYSSELNVNALELDDSALYLCASSLVAGGHEQYFGPGTRLTVT.

On this clone: A junction boundary mismatches the germline segment, possibly from a read error. The CDR3 loop is CARSRPQTGSSYNSPLHF. As DNA, the CDR3 is TGCGCCCGCAGCCGACCCCAGACAGGCAGCTCCTATAATTCACCCCTCCACTTT. The chain is built from TRBV4-1 and TRBJ1-6; a possible D gene is TRBD1 (6 bases). The germline gives CDR1 MGHRA, CDR2 YSYEKL. This CDR3 region has 18 residues.

J is TRBJ1-4 and V is TRBV19, with TRBD1 identical over 9 bases. CDR1 is LNHDA, CDR2 SQIVND, per germline (reference sequence). The V segment lost 9 bases and the J segment 4 bases; nucleotides outside the gene matches: 12. The CDR3 covers 16 residues. The CDR3 region is CASRGTGFSLNEKLFF. The CDR3 region has the DNA TGTGCCAGCCGGGGGACAGGGTTTTCCCTTAATGAAAAACTGTTTTTT.

V gene TRBV15 combines with J gene TRBJ2-2, with TRBD2 identical over 7 bases. The length of the CDR3 is 17 residues. Germline trimming cut 0 bases from V and 4 bases from J; bases unmatched to any gene: 8. Germline lookup yields CDR1 LNHNV and CDR2 YYDKDF (reference sequence). This CDR3 is CATSRDSMRESTGELFF. The CDR3 region has the DNA TGTGCCACCAGCAGAGATTCCATGCGGGAGAGCACCGGGGAGCTGTTTTTT.

The rearrangement uses TRBV3-1 (or the pseudogene TRBV3-2) and TRBJ2-7, with 10 bases lining up with TRBD2. CDR3 length: 14 amino acids. After removal of 4 bases from V and 4 bases from J, the junction contained 4 bases not matched to a gene. Germline CDR1 LGHDT, CDR2 YNNKEL (reference sequence). This CDR3 reads CASSRLAGEYEQYF. The DNA of the CDR3 is TGTGCCAGCAGCCGGCTAGCGGGGGAGTACGAGCAGTACTTC.

Remarks on this clone: Distinct nucleotide sequences in the sample also encode this CDR3. The chain has TRBV5-6 and TRBJ1-1, with D perhaps TRBD1 (6 bases). The CDR3 sequence is 16 residues long. Germline CDR1 SGHDT, CDR2 YYEEEE. Trimming took 1 base from V and 3 from J, leaving 16 bases between them. The CDR3 reads CASSLPHRVGHTEAFF. Here the CDR3 DNA reads TGTGCCAGCAGCTTGCCCCACAGGGTCGGTCACACTGAAGCTTTCTTT.

The chain combines TRBV20-1 with TRBJ1-2; a possible D gene is TRBD1 (6 bases). The CDR3 extends over 11 amino acids. Trimming stripped 5 bases from V and 7 bases from J, with 11 bases between. Germline CDR1 is DFQATT and CDR2 is SNEGSKA (reference sequence). The CDR3 region has the DNA TGCAGTGCTGGGACATTTGGTGGCTACACCTTC. This sequence encodes CSAGTFGGYTF.

J is TRBJ1-2 and V is TRBV7-2, with D perhaps matching TRBD1 (6 bases). CDR1 is SGHTA and CDR2 is FQGNSA in the germline V gene. The CDR3 length is 15 residues. V dropped 5 bases and J dropped 4 bases, with 17 bases sitting between them. The CDR3 DNA follows: TGTGCCAGCAGCCCCCAACAGGGAATTGTCTATGGCTACACCTTC. Residues: CASSPQQGIVYGYTF.

There are a few counts of this clone. CDR3 residues: CASSPMTGIDYGYTF. CDR3 bases: TGTGCCAGCAGCCCAATGACAGGGATCGACTATGGCTACACCTTC. The chain recombines TRBV7-8 with TRBJ1-2; TRBD1 matches 7 bases. The CDR3 consists of 15 residues. After removal of 5 bases from V and 3 bases from J, the junction contained 9 bases not matched to a gene. Looked up from germline, CDR1 is SGHVS and CDR2 is FQNEAQ.

The V gene is TRBV5-1, the J gene TRBJ2-3; tentatively, D is TRBD1 (6 bases). V was clipped by 0 bases and J by 0 bases, with 11 bases between them. In germline, CDR1 is SGHRS, CDR2 YFSETQ. This CDR3 region has 16 residues. CDR3 nucleotides: TGCGCCAGCAGCTTGGTGGGGGCGCGGAGCACAGATACGCAGTATTTT. Its protein is CASSLVGARSTDTQYF.

The chain joins TRBV6-6 to TRBJ1-1, with D uncertain. The V gene's germline CDR1 is MNHNY and CDR2 SVGAGI (reference sequence). V lost 6 bases to trimming and J lost 4 bases, with 12 bases between them. This CDR3 spans 13 amino acids. The CDR3 region is CASSPVESTEAFF. The CDR3 bases are TGTGCCAGCAGCCCCGTGGAGTCCACTGAAGCTTTCTTT.

This clone showed up just a few times. The chain uses TRBV7-9 and TRBJ1-5; weak D call: TRBD1 (6 bases). CDR3 length: 15 residues. CDR1 is SEHNR and CDR2 is FQNEAQ in the germline V gene (reference sequence). V lost 4 bases and J 3 bases, leaving 13 bases between the germline ends. CDR3 DNA: TGTGCCAGCAGCTCGATCGGGACACTCAATCAGCCCCAGCATTTT. As protein: CASSSIGTLNQPQHF.

The table lists this clone with a few counts. The chain employs TRBV19 and TRBJ1-1; D might be TRBD1 (6 bases). V dropped 6 bases and J dropped 10 bases, with 21 bases sitting between them. The V gene's germline CDR1 is LNHDA and CDR2 SQIVND (reference sequence). The CDR3 consists of 14 residues. The CDR3 DNA follows: TGTGCCAGTAGCACCCGAGGTGGGTTAGGGGGAGCTTTCTTT. This sequence encodes CASSTRGGLGGAFF.

The chain combines TRBV21-1 with TRBJ1-2. TRBV21-1 is given as a pseudogene. The CDR3 has 13 amino acids. For the CDR3, the DNA is TGTGCCAGCAGCAAATCCTATGAGAGTGGCTACACCTTC. Amino acid sequence: CASSKSYESGYTF.

V usage is TRBV2 and J usage is TRBJ2-7; TRBD1 might be the D (6 bases). The CDR3 sequence is 13 residues long. The ends were cut back, 11 bases at V and 3 bases at J, with 17 bases in the middle. Germline-derived CDR1 and CDR2 are SNHLY and FYNNEI. The CDR3 DNA is TGTGCCGGCCACCGGGACATGGGCTACGAGCAGTACTTC. Its translation is CAGHRDMGYEQYF.

The gene calls are TRBV28 and TRBJ1-6; unclear D gene. Trimming pared 6 bases from V and 5 bases from J, leaving 14 bases between. The germline V gene has CDR1 MDHEN and CDR2 SYDVKM. CDR3 length equals 15 residues. CDR3 sequence (DNA): TGTGCCAGCAGCCCCCGGACGGGAAATAATTCACCCCTCCACTTT. As protein: CASSPRTGNNSPLHF.

The rearrangement links TRBV7-8 to TRBJ1-1; the match to TRBD1 covers 8 bases. V lost 5 bases, J lost 7 bases, and 9 bases stayed unmatched. The CDR3 is made up of 14 amino acids. Germline lookup yields CDR1 SGHVS and CDR2 FQNEAQ. This CDR3 reads CASSPWTGRREAFF. CDR3 nucleotides: TGTGCCAGCAGCCCCTGGACAGGGAGGCGTGAAGCTTTCTTT.

The chain recombines TRBV7-9 with TRBJ2-1; 7 bases fit TRBD2. Germline values: CDR1 SEHNR, CDR2 FQNEAQ (reference sequence). The CDR3 extends over 15 amino acids. V lost 5 bases to trimming and J lost 7 bases; unmatched junction nucleotides: 11. Here the CDR3 DNA reads TGTGCCAGCAGCCGCATAGTGGTGCGGGGGAATGAGCAGTTCTTC. The encoded protein is CASSRIVVRGNEQFF.

This chain connects TRBV5-1 to TRBJ1-2; no reliable D call. CDR3 size: 15 residues. The ends were cut back, 4 bases at V and 1 base at J, with 14 bases in the middle. Germline assignment: CDR1 SGHRS and CDR2 YFSETQ. The CDR3: CASSPHPEVNYGYTF. The CDR3 coding sequence is TGCGCCAGCAGCCCCCATCCGGAGGTTAACTATGGCTACACCTTC.

The genes are TRBV2 and TRBJ2-1; 10 nucleotides line up with TRBD2. Germline lookup yields CDR1 SNHLY and CDR2 FYNNEI. The CDR3 has 14 amino acids. J lost 4 bases, V lost 6 bases, and 3 bases had no gene match. The CDR3 coding sequence is TGTGCCAGCAGAGAGCGGGGGGGTTACAATGAGCAGTTCTTC. Its protein product is CASRERGGYNEQFF.

As for this clone: Other nucleotide sequences from this sample produce the same CDR3. The chain carries TRBV5-1 and TRBJ2-3; possible D gene TRBD1, 6 bases. The germline V and J ends were trimmed by 4 bases and 2 bases, with 11 bases remaining between them. The CDR3 is 14 amino acids. The germline CDR1 and CDR2 sequences are SGHRS and YFSETQ. In DNA, the CDR3 is TGCGCCAGCAGCCTAGGACAGTCCACAGATACGCAGTATTTT. It encodes CASSLGQSTDTQYF.

The CDR3 reads CAGRGRGNTEAFF. The CDR3 nucleotides read TGTGCCGGACGAGGGCGGGGGAACACTGAAGCTTTCTTT. The chain uses TRBV6-5 and TRBJ1-1; the D is unclear. The germline gives CDR1 MNHEY, CDR2 SVGAGI. V lost 11 bases and J lost 1, with 14 bases in between. The CDR3 is made up of 13 amino acids.

Of note for this clone: This CDR3 is also generated by other DNA sequences in the sample. The gene calls are TRBV5-1 and TRBJ2-5; 10 bases agree with TRBD2. CDR1 SGHRS and CDR2 YFSETQ come from the germline V gene. The CDR3 has 15 amino acids. Trimming took 4 bases from V and 5 from J; bases not matched to a gene: 8. This CDR3 reads CASSQKRGGRETQYF. The CDR3 coding sequence is TGCGCCAGCAGCCAAAAGCGGGGGGGGCGGGAGACCCAGTACTTC.

This chain uses TRBV6-5 with TRBJ1-5; D call uncertain. Trimming removed 5 bases at V and 0 bases at J, with 8 bases between. Germline V gene data show CDR1 as MNHEY and CDR2 as SVGAGI. The CDR3 totals 14 residues. The CDR3 nucleotides read TGTGCCAGCAGTCGACTTTATAGCAATCAGCCCCAGCATTTT. Protein product: CASSRLYSNQPQHF.

The rearrangement links TRBV3-1 (or the pseudogene TRBV3-2) to TRBJ1-1, with no clear D. The CDR3 spans 15 residues. CDR1 and CDR2 (germline): LGHDT, YNNKEL (reference sequence). V gave up 4 bases and J gave up 1 base, with 13 bases separating them. CDR3 DNA sequence: TGTGCCAGCAGCCTAACCAGGCCAGCGAACACTGAAGCTTTCTTT. Translating gives CASSLTRPANTEAFF.

V usage is TRBV29-1 and J usage is TRBJ1-2; a possible D gene is TRBD1 (6 bases). Trimming shortened V by 4 bases and J by 8 bases, and 17 bases separated the two germline ends. The CDR3 spans 13 residues. The germline V gene encodes CDR1 SQVTM and CDR2 ANQGSEA. CDR3 bases: TGCAGCGTTGCCAGGGGAGGGAATTACGGCTACACCTTC. The encoded protein is CSVARGGNYGYTF.

The chain has TRBV7-7 and TRBJ2-5, with unresolved D. The CDR3 is 15 residues long. V lost 5 bases to trimming and J lost 1 base, with 14 bases between them. CDR1 is SSHAT, CDR2 FNYEAQ, per germline (reference sequence). CDR3 in DNA: TGTGCCAGCAGCAAATACACCGGGTCCCAAGAGACCCAGTACTTC. Residues: CASSKYTGSQETQYF.

This clone has a single count. The V gene is TRBV28, the J gene TRBJ2-3; 8 nucleotides align to TRBD2. V lost 2 bases and J lost 5; bases outside the gene matches: 6. Germline V lookup: CDR1 MDHEN, CDR2 SYDVKM. The CDR3 covers 15 residues. CDR3 in amino acids: CASSLGGRPGDTQYF. CDR3 nucleotide sequence: TGTGCCAGCAGTTTAGGCGGGAGGCCCGGAGATACGCAGTATTTT.

The chain links TRBV30 to TRBJ1-5; a possible D gene is TRBD1 (5 bases). This CDR3 spans 13 amino acids. The germline V gene has CDR1 GTSNPN and CDR2 SVGIG (reference sequence). Trimming took 3 bases from V and 11 from J, leaving 17 bases between them. In DNA, the CDR3 is TGTGCCTGGAGCCAGAACAGGCGCAGGGCCCAGCATTTT. Its protein is CAWSQNRRRAQHF.

The chain recombines TRBV25-1 with TRBJ1-1, with D possibly matching TRBD1 (5 bases). The CDR3 spans 14 residues. V was pared by 4 bases and J by 1 base, with 10 bases between. The germline V gene encodes CDR1 MGHDK and CDR2 SYGVNS. The CDR3 region is CASSAQVRNTEAFF. CDR3 DNA sequence: TGTGCCAGCAGTGCACAGGTGAGGAACACTGAAGCTTTCTTT.

The rearrangement joins TRBV2 to TRBJ2-2; D might be TRBD2 (7 bases). CDR1 and CDR2 from the germline V gene are SNHLY and FYNNEI. CDR3 size: 14 residues. Deletions cut 8 bases from V and 6 bases from J, with 16 bases between. CDR3 in DNA: TGTGCCAGCTCTTTAGGGGGGGGGCCCGGGGAGCTGTTTTTT. Its protein product is CASSLGGGPGELFF.